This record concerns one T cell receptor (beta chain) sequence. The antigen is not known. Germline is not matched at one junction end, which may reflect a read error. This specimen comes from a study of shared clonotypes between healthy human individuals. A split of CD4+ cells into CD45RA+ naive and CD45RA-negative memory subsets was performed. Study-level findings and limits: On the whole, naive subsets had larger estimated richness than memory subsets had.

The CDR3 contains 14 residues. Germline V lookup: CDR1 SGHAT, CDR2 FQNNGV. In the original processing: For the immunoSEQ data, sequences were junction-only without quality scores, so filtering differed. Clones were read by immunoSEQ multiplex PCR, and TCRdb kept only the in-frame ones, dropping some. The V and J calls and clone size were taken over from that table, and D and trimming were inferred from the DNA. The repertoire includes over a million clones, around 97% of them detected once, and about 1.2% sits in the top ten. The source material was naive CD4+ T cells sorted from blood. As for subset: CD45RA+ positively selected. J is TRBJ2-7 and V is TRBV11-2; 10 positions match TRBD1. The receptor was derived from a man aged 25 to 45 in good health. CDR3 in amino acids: CASSPGRDRGRVDF. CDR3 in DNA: TGTGCCAGCAGCCCGGGTCGAGACAGGGGGCGAGTGGATTTC. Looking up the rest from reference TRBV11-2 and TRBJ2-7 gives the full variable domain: EAGVAQSPRYKIIEKRQSVAFWCNPISGHATLYWYQQILGQGPKLLIQFQNNGVVDDSQLPKDRFSAERLKGVDSTLKIQPAKLEDSAVYLCASSPGRDRGRVDFGPGTRLTVT.